This T cell receptor beta chain was identified in a study of control samples from healthy donors and cancer patients. Sequencing used immunoSEQ multiplex PCR; TCRdb keeps in-frame clones, though not all of them. The data contain roughly 200,000 clones, approximately 90% of them singletons. The CDR3 is 14 amino acids. The germline V gene has CDR1 GTSNPN and CDR2 SVGIG (reference sequence). V lost 3 bases and J lost 4, with 13 bases in between. Sequenced sample: blood. The V call is TRBV30, the J call TRBJ1-5; D call uncertain. The receptor's source is a man between 25 and 39 years old in good health. CDR3 coding DNA: TGTGCCTGGAGCGCTACCGCAGGAAATCAGCCCCAGCATTTT. Translating it yields CAWSATAGNQPQHF.